This T cell receptor (beta chain) was documented in a study of blood T cell repertoires in COVID-19. This CDR3 spans 12 amino acids. V lost 3 bases and J 0 bases, leaving 3 bases between the germline ends. Germline V gives CDR1 WNHNN, CDR2 SYGVQD (reference sequence). Clones were read by immunoSEQ multiplex PCR, and TCRdb kept only the in-frame ones, dropping some. The sample has 150,000 or so clones; about 80% are singletons. All enrollees were roughly 18 to 100 years old and from fewer than 25 US areas. This TCR came from a woman aged 55-70 years who had recovered from COVID-19. This sequence joins TRBV10-1 and TRBJ2-7, with no clear D. The sequenced sample was PBMCs or T cells enriched from blood (not recorded which). CDR3: CASSDNSYEQYF. CDR3 nucleotides: TGCGCCAGCAGTGACAACTCCTACGAGCAGTACTTC.